What follows describes a single T cell receptor beta chain. The protocol was immunoSEQ multiplex PCR, while the TCRdb copy is restricted to in-frame clones and leaves out a portion. Among 100,000 to 130,000 clones, 70% to 85% were seen once, and the ten largest hold 6% to 8%. This record comes from a study of control samples from healthy donors and cancer patients. V lost 5 bases to trimming and J lost 4 bases; unmatched junction nucleotides: 7. Germline V gene data show CDR1 as LGHNT and CDR2 as FRNRAP. The length of the CDR3 is 15 residues. The sample consisted of blood. V and J are TRBV12-5 and TRBJ1-4, with 7 positions matching TRBD1. The clonotype comes from a man aged 18 to 30 in good health. In nucleotides, the CDR3 is TGTGCTAGTGGTATTCGACAGGGTAATAATGAAAAACTGTTTTTT. Its translation: CASGIRQGNNEKLFF.